These T cell receptor beta chains were read from a single sample in a study of radiotherapy plus CTLA-4 blockade in lung cancer. The assay was immunoSEQ multiplex PCR, and TCRdb's table has in-frame clones only and misses some. The sample yields 53,000 or so clones, roughly three quarters seen once. Sequencing used peripheral blood, obtained from a patient treated with radiotherapy plus ipilimumab. These receptors were taken from a human donor with non-small cell lung cancer who had stable disease on radiotherapy plus ipilimumab. The CDR3 runs from the conserved cysteine through the conserved F or W. D genes are given only for firm matches. For some rows the clone size is stated as once, few or many, or as a class when expanded; others skip it.

V gene,clone size,D gene,J gene,CDR3 protein,CDR3 DNA
TRBV5-6,.,.,TRBJ1-1,CASSSTVNTEAFF,TGTGCCAGCAGCTCGACAGTAAACACTGAAGCTTTCTTT
TRBV30,.,.,TRBJ1-3,CAWREPGRFSGNTIYF,TGTGCCTGGAGGGAACCCGGACGGTTCTCTGGAAACACCATATATTTT
TRBV5-1,.,TRBD1,TRBJ2-7,CASSLFAGTGDDEQYF,TGCGCCAGCAGCTTGTTCGCCGGGACAGGGGATGACGAGCAGTACTTC
TRBV7-2,.,.,TRBJ1-5,CASSSFSGPQPQHF,TGTGCCAGCAGCTCGTTCTCCGGTCCTCAGCCCCAGCATTTT
TRBV5-4,.,TRBD1,TRBJ2-5,CASSLFRQGKTQYF,TGTGCCAGCAGCTTGTTCCGACAGGGGAAGACCCAGTACTTC
TRBV30,.,.,TRBJ1-4,CAWCTGTLSNEKLFF,TGTGCCTGGTGCACCGGGACACTATCTAATGAAAAACTGTTTTTT
TRBV5-8,.,.,TRBJ1-1,CASSLGVFRNTEAFF,TGTGCCAGCAGCTTGGGGGTTTTCAGGAACACTGAAGCTTTCTTT
TRBV13,.,.,TRBJ1-5,CASSLGRNRNQPQHF,TGTGCCAGCAGCTTAGGCCGAAACAGAAATCAGCCCCAGCATTTT
TRBV14,.,.,TRBJ1-1,CASSLLAGENTEAFF,TGTGCCAGCAGCCTTCTGGCAGGAGAGAACACTGAAGCTTTCTTT
TRBV25-1,.,.,TRBJ1-5,CASSPQSNQPQHF,TGTGCCAGCAGTCCCCAAAGCAATCAGCCCCAGCATTTT
TRBV7-9,.,.,TRBJ1-3,CASRIEAGNTIYF,TGTGCCAGCAGAATAGAGGCGGGAAACACCATATATTTT
TRBV4-1,few,TRBD1,TRBJ1-4,CASSHGQEQLFF,TGCGCCAGCAGCCACGGACAGGAGCAACTGTTTTTT
TRBV5-6,.,.,TRBJ1-1,CASSLYGTNTEAFF,TGTGCCAGCAGCTTGTATGGGACTAACACTGAAGCTTTCTTT
TRBV30,.,.,TRBJ1-2,CAWERHGYTF,TGTGCCTGGGAGAGGCATGGCTACACCTTC
TRBV5-6,.,.,TRBJ2-3,CASSLRGRGWTDTQYF,TGTGCCAGCAGCTTGCGCGGCAGGGGTTGGACAGATACGCAGTATTTT
TRBV18,.,TRBD1,TRBJ1-4,CASSPGGPGTGNEKLFF,TGTGCCAGCTCACCAGGTGGGCCCGGGACAGGGAATGAAAAACTGTTTTTT
TRBV9,few,.,TRBJ2-1,CASSVAPFQGYSYNEQFF,TGTGCCAGCAGCGTAGCTCCGTTTCAGGGGTACTCCTACAATGAGCAGTTCTTC
TRBV29-1,.,.,TRBJ1-2,CSVLSGMDGYTF,TGCAGCGTTCTAAGTGGTATGGATGGCTACACCTTC
TRBV7-3,.,.,TRBJ2-3,CASSDTTSSDTQYF,TGTGCCAGCAGCGACACTACTAGTTCAGATACGCAGTATTTT
TRBV29-1,.,.,TRBJ1-1,CSVSRQLATGAFF,TGCAGCGTTAGTCGACAACTCGCCACTGGGGCTTTCTTT
TRBV6-1,once,.,TRBJ1-4,CASSYRSEHEKLFF,TGTGCCAGCAGTTATAGGTCGGAGCATGAAAAACTGTTTTTT
TRBV5-1,.,TRBD1,TRBJ2-1,CASSAGTAPYNEQFF,TGCGCCAGCAGCGCCGGGACAGCTCCCTACAATGAGCAGTTCTTC
TRBV7-9,.,.,TRBJ1-1,CASSSLTGLRAFF,TGTGCCAGCAGCTCCCTAACAGGGCTACGGGCTTTCTTT
TRBV4-3,.,TRBD2,TRBJ2-7,CASSQDRKRGGLYEQYF,TGCGCCAGCAGCCAAGATCGGAAGCGGGGGGGCCTCTACGAGCAGTACTTC
TRBV7-2,few,.,TRBJ2-2,CASSLARAGELFF,TGTGCCAGCAGCTTAGCCAGGGCCGGGGAGCTGTTTTTT
TRBV2,few,TRBD2,TRBJ2-1,CASRRTSGGFGEQFF,TGTGCCAGCAGGCGGACTAGCGGGGGGTTTGGTGAGCAGTTCTTC
TRBV6-1,.,.,TRBJ2-3,CASSEGMRSSQYF,TGTGCCAGCAGTGAGGGGATGCGGTCTTCGCAGTATTTT
TRBV5-1,.,.,TRBJ1-4,CASSRTGQDHEKLFF,TGCGCCAGCAGCCGAACTGGACAAGATCATGAAAAACTGTTTTTT
TRBV30,.,TRBD1,TRBJ1-2,CAWGRDRPYGYTF,TGTGCCTGGGGCCGGGACAGACCCTATGGCTACACCTTC
TRBV7-8,few,.,TRBJ1-2,CASSSASTVSYGYTF,TGTGCCAGCAGCTCCGCCTCGACAGTCAGCTATGGCTACACCTTC
TRBV7-6,.,TRBD1,TRBJ1-3,CASSRRRGGGDRRPSGNTIYF,TGTGCCAGCAGCCGGCGTAGAGGGGGAGGGGACAGGAGGCCCTCTGGAAACACCATATATTTT
TRBV11-2,few,.,TRBJ2-5,CASSPRGLETQYF,TGTGCCAGCAGCCCACGGGGCTTGGAGACCCAGTACTTC
TRBV9,.,TRBD1,TRBJ1-6,CASSEDRGHSPLHF,TGTGCCAGCAGCGAGGACAGGGGACATTCACCCCTCCACTTT
TRBV5-6,.,TRBD1,TRBJ2-5,CASSGTGGESRETQYF,TGTGCCAGCAGCGGGACAGGGGGCGAGAGTAGGGAGACCCAGTACTTC
TRBV4-3,.,.,TRBJ1-2,CASSQDRNYGYTF,TGCGCCAGCAGCCAAGACCGAAACTATGGCTACACCTTC
TRBV2,.,.,TRBJ2-3,CASSPFHTQGRATDTQYF,TGTGCCAGCAGCCCTTTTCACACCCAGGGGCGCGCTACAGATACGCAGTATTTT
TRBV6-5,.,.,TRBJ2-6,CASSYIRISGANVLTF,TGTGCCAGCAGTTACATCCGGATCTCTGGGGCCAACGTCCTGACTTTC
TRBV21-1,.,.,TRBJ1-5,CASSLGSYSNQPQHF,TGTGCCAGCAGCCTGGGATCCTATAGCAATCAGCCCCAGCATTTT
TRBV5-6,.,.,TRBJ1-3,CASSSGPSNTIYF,TGTGCCAGCAGCTCGGGTCCATCAAACACCATATATTTT
TRBV7-8,.,TRBD2,TRBJ2-1,CASSLGRGGTSSYNEQFF,TGTGCCAGCAGCTTAGGTCGCGGGGGGACGAGCTCCTACAATGAGCAGTTCTTC
TRBV6-1,.,.,TRBJ1-2,CASDPGTATYGYTF,TGTGCCAGCGATCCCGGGACGGCAACTTATGGCTACACCTTC
TRBV28,.,TRBD1,TRBJ1-1,CASRRTGEATEAFF,TGTGCCAGCAGGCGGACAGGGGAGGCCACTGAAGCTTTCTTT
TRBV2,.,TRBD2,TRBJ2-1,CASRERGGNEQFF,TGTGCCAGCAGAGAGCGGGGGGGAAATGAGCAGTTCTTC
TRBV28,.,TRBD2,TRBJ2-2,CASTSGVGGELFF,TGTGCCAGCACTAGCGGGGTGGGCGGGGAGCTGTTTTTT
TRBV6-5,.,TRBD1,TRBJ1-2,CASSRRGPTSGYTF,TGTGCCAGCAGTAGAAGGGGGCCCACATCTGGCTACACCTTC
TRBV9,.,.,TRBJ2-7,CASSVDSGYEQYF,TGTGCCAGCAGCGTTGACAGCGGCTACGAGCAGTACTTC
TRBV2,.,.,TRBJ1-4,CASRQDEINEKLFF,TGTGCCAGCAGGCAGGACGAGATTAATGAAAAACTGTTTTTT
TRBV19,once,TRBD1,TRBJ1-1,CASRRGLGTEAFF,TGTGCCAGTAGAAGGGGGCTGGGTACTGAAGCTTTCTTT
TRBV6-6,.,TRBD2,TRBJ2-4,CASSYSREGMKNIQYF,TGTGCCAGCAGTTACTCGAGGGAGGGGATGAAAAACATTCAGTACTTC
TRBV9,.,.,TRBJ1-1,CASNRGLMNTEAFF,TGTGCCAGCAATAGGGGCCTCATGAACACTGAAGCTTTCTTT
TRBV9,.,TRBD2,TRBJ2-1,CASSVGGTSGGYSYNEQFF,TGTGCCAGCAGCGTAGGTGGGACTAGCGGGGGATACTCCTACAATGAGCAGTTCTTC
TRBV27,.,.,TRBJ1-3,CASSLWGPEGNTIYF,TGTGCCAGCAGTTTATGGGGGCCCGAAGGAAACACCATATATTTT
TRBV13,many,.,TRBJ1-5,CASSLGRARNQPQHF,TGTGCCAGCAGCTTAGGCAGGGCCAGAAATCAGCCCCAGCATTTT
TRBV6-4,.,.,TRBJ1-6,CASSESGHSPLHF,TGTGCCAGCAGTGAATCCGGTCATTCACCCCTCCACTTT
TRBV27,once,TRBD2,TRBJ2-2,CASSHSGGTGELFF,TGTGCCAGCAGTCACAGCGGGGGTACCGGGGAGCTGTTTTTT
TRBV13,.,TRBD1,TRBJ1-5,CASSLGTGRQPQHF,TGTGCCAGCAGCCTTGGGACAGGGCGTCAGCCCCAGCATTTT
TRBV19,.,.,TRBJ2-1,CASRENGRNNEQFF,TGTGCCAGTAGAGAAAACGGCAGAAACAATGAGCAGTTCTTC
TRBV2,.,.,TRBJ2-3,CASSEGYTQYF,TGTGCCAGCAGTGAAGGGTATACGCAGTATTTT
TRBV4-2,.,.,TRBJ2-6,CASSQTTGGSSGANVLTF,TGTGCCAGCAGCCAGACGACAGGAGGGAGCTCTGGGGCCAACGTCCTGACTTTC
TRBV11-2,.,.,TRBJ1-1,CASSPGSNTEAFF,TGTGCCAGCAGCCCGGGATCGAACACTGAAGCTTTCTTT